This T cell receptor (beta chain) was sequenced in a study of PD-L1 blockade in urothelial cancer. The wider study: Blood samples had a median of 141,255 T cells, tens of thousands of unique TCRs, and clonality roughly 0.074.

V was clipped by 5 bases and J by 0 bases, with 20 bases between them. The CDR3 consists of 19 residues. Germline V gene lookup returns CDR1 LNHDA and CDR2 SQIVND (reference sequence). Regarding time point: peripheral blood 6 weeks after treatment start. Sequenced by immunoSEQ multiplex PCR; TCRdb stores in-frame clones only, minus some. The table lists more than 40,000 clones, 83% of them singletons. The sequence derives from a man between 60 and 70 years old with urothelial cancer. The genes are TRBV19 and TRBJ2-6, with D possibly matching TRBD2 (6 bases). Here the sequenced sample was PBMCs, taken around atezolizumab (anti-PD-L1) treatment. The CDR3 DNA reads TGTGCCAGTAGTCCCCTCGGAGTTGGGGACTTCTCTGGGGCCAACGTCCTGACTTTC. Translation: CASSPLGVGDFSGANVLTF.